These 28 T cell receptor beta chains were all obtained from the same sample, sequenced in a study of T cells after yellow fever vaccination. TCRdb ran MiXCR on the 5' RACE reads and lists one entry per CDR3 protein. Here the sample spans some 600,000 distinct CDR3 sequences, about 15% being singletons. The sequences come from PBMCs, collected 5 days after the first yellow fever vaccination. These receptors all stem from a man between 18 and 29 years old who received the YFV17D yellow fever vaccine.

V usage is TRBV7-2 and J usage is TRBJ1-1; unclear D gene. CDR3 length equals 16 residues. From germline, CDR1 is SGHTA and CDR2 FQGNSA. The V end lost 0 bases, the J end lost 3 bases, and 14 bases lay between the germline ends. The CDR3 sequence: CASSLASNSFHTEAFF. The CDR3 DNA sequence: TGTGCCAGCAGCTTAGCGAGCAACAGTTTTCACACTGAAGCTTTCTTT.

The V gene is TRBV5-1, the J gene TRBJ2-2; no reliable D call. V was clipped by 4 bases and J by 4 bases, with 11 bases between them. Germline CDR1 is SGHRS and CDR2 is YFSETQ. This CDR3 region has 14 residues. This CDR3 is CASSLGIVTGELFF. CDR3 nucleotide sequence: TGCGCCAGCAGCCTTGGAATAGTCACCGGGGAGCTGTTTTTT.

This clonotype was observed a handful of times. The rearrangement uses TRBV6-2 or TRBV6-3 and TRBJ2-1, with a weak D call TRBD2 (5 bases). This CDR3 comprises 13 residues. Germline-derived CDR1 and CDR2 are MNHEY and SVGEGT. CDR3 residues: CGTQRNSYNEQFF. CDR3 nucleotides: TGTGGCACGCAGCGGAACTCCTACAATGAGCAGTTCTTC.

The gene calls are TRBV24-1 and TRBJ1-1; D uncertain. The CDR3 covers 15 residues. The germline gives CDR1 KGHDR, CDR2 SFDVKD. The V gene lost 10 bases and the J gene lost 0 bases, with 17 bases spanning the gap. The CDR3 DNA follows: TGTGCCACAGAGGACGGACTATCCATGAACACTGAAGCTTTCTTT. Protein: CATEDGLSMNTEAFF.

This clonotype has only a few counts. The chain carries TRBV7-2 and TRBJ2-3; tentative D call: TRBD2 (6 bases). V was shortened by 10 bases and J by 4 bases, with 12 bases between the two germline ends. The CDR3 has 12 amino acids. Per the germline V gene, CDR1 is SGHTA and CDR2 is FQGNSA. The CDR3, as DNA: TGTGCCATTTCGGGGGTCCCAGATACGCAGTATTTT. Translation gives CAISGVPDTQYF.

This chain uses TRBV2 with TRBJ1-1, with D possibly TRBD1 on 6 matching bases. Germline assignment: CDR1 SNHLY and CDR2 FYNNEI. This CDR3 spans 16 amino acids. V was pared by 4 bases and J by 7 bases, with 22 bases between. CDR3: CASSGLFKGEKGEAFF. CDR3 DNA sequence: TGTGCCAGCAGTGGCCTCTTTAAGGGGGAGAAGGGTGAAGCTTTCTTT.

CDR3 amino acids: CASSQEASGGAYTQYF. The CDR3 DNA sequence: TGCGCCAGCAGCCAAGAGGCTAGCGGGGGGGCCTATACGCAGTATTTT. The chain recombines TRBV4-3 with TRBJ2-3; 12 bases map to TRBD2. This CDR3 is built from 16 residues. The V gene end was trimmed by 0 bases and the J gene end by 7 bases; junction bases not matched to a gene: 5. Germline values: CDR1 LGHNA, CDR2 YSLEER.

The chain joins TRBV5-1 to TRBJ1-1, with D possibly matching TRBD1 (6 bases). This CDR3 comprises 13 residues. The germline V gene encodes CDR1 SGHRS and CDR2 YFSETQ. Trimming left V 6 bases short and J 11 bases short, with 20 bases between. CDR3 bases: TGCGCCAGCAACCAAGGGGAAGGGGGTTCGGCTTTCTTT. Translating it yields CASNQGEGGSAFF.

This clonotype occurred a few times. The rearrangement uses TRBV27 and TRBJ1-2; maybe TRBD1 (5 bases). This CDR3 has 13 amino acids. The V end lost 6 bases, the J end lost 1 base, and 9 bases lay between the germline ends. Germline CDR1 MNHEY, CDR2 SMNVEV (reference sequence). The CDR3 loop reads CASSHRFNYGYTF. The CDR3 DNA follows: TGTGCCAGCAGCCACAGGTTTAACTATGGCTACACCTTC.

This clonotype was counted many times. This chain links TRBV23-1 with TRBJ2-3; D unclear. TRBV23-1 is an ORF, and what it does is uncertain. The V and J ends lost 2 bases and 4 bases respectively, with 7 bases between them. The CDR3 is 13 residues long. The CDR3 bases are TGCGCCAGCAGTCAAGAAGTCCCAGATACGCAGTATTTT. Translated: CASSQEVPDTQYF.

This clonotype turned up a few times. This chain connects TRBV5-4 to TRBJ2-2, with 8 bases fitting TRBD1. The germline CDR1 and CDR2 sequences are SGHNT and YYREEE (reference sequence). The CDR3 totals 15 residues. With V trimmed by 4 bases and J by 6 bases, 8 bases remained unmatched. The CDR3 nucleotides read TGTGCCAGCAGCCCCCGGACAGGGAAGCCCGGGGAGCTGTTTTTT. Its protein is CASSPRTGKPGELFF.

This clonotype came up a few times. This chain joins TRBV5-1 and TRBJ1-2; D is undetermined. The length of the CDR3 is 13 residues. Trimming pared 0 bases from V and 9 bases from J, leaving 12 bases between. Germline CDR1 and CDR2: SGHRS and YFSETQ. CDR3 coding DNA: TGCGCCAGCAGCTTGGGTTCCGGGGAGAGCTACACCTTC. Translated, it gives CASSLGSGESYTF.

J is TRBJ2-5 and V is TRBV7-9; 11 bases fit TRBD1. The CDR3 length is 14 residues. Germline CDR1 and CDR2: SEHNR and FQNEAQ (reference sequence). The trim removed 6 bases at V and 4 bases at J, leaving 4 bases unmatched. The CDR3, as DNA: TGTGCCAGCAGGCCGGGACAGGGGGGAGAGACCCAGTACTTC. It encodes CASRPGQGGETQYF.

The CDR3 spells CASSQESRGTEAFF. As DNA, the CDR3 is TGCGCCAGCAGCCAAGAATCACGAGGCACTGAAGCTTTCTTT. The rearrangement uses TRBV4-1 and TRBJ1-1; D not certain. Deletions cut 0 bases from V and 4 bases from J, with 9 bases between. The CDR3 is 14 amino acids. Germline V gene data show CDR1 as MGHRA and CDR2 as YSYEKL.

The chain has TRBV20-1 and TRBJ2-2; 8 bases align to TRBD2. Germline values: CDR1 DFQATT, CDR2 SNEGSKA (reference sequence). Trimming at V came to 7 bases and at J to 4 bases, leaving 5 bases not matched to a gene. The CDR3 contains 13 residues. DNA of the CDR3: TGCAGTGTTCTAGCGGGCCCCACCGGGGAGCTGTTTTTT. It codes for CSVLAGPTGELFF.

This clonotype was counted a few times. CDR3 region: CASSAKQGRNQPQHF. The CDR3 bases are TGTGCCAGTAGTGCCAAACAAGGCCGCAATCAGCCCCAGCATTTT. The genes are TRBV19 and TRBJ1-5; D is uncertain. The CDR3 covers 15 residues. Germline values: CDR1 LNHDA, CDR2 SQIVND (reference sequence). V lost 5 bases, J lost 2 bases, and 13 bases lay in between.

This clonotype was seen a few times. In DNA, the CDR3 is TGTGCCAGCAGCCGAGACAGGGTCTACACTGAAGCTTTCTTT. Protein product: CASSRDRVYTEAFF. The chain is built from TRBV12-3 or TRBV12-4 and TRBJ1-1, with 7 bases aligning to TRBD1. The CDR3 totals 14 residues. The V gene end was trimmed by 6 bases and the J gene end by 3 bases; junction bases not matched to a gene: 7.

This rearrangement joins TRBV6-2 or TRBV6-3 to TRBJ2-6; TRBD1 matches 10 bases. This CDR3 is built from 16 residues. V was pared by 7 bases and J by 4 bases, with 7 bases of the junction left unmatched. Per the germline V gene, CDR1 is MNHEY and CDR2 is SVGEGT. The CDR3 sequence: CASTTDRGKGANVLTF. In DNA, the CDR3 is TGTGCCAGCACCACGGACAGGGGGAAAGGGGCCAACGTCCTGACTTTC.

This clonotype came up many times. The chain carries TRBV2 and TRBJ1-6, with 10 bases aligning to TRBD1. Germline CDR1 reads SNHLY; CDR2 reads FYNNEI. V shed 11 bases, J shed 9 bases, and the junction held 7 bases outside the gene matches. This CDR3 comprises 13 residues. The CDR3 protein is CAGRTGGLSPLHF. CDR3 bases: TGTGCCGGACGGACAGGGGGTCTTTCACCCCTCCACTTT. Full variable domain (outside the CDR3, taken from reference TRBV2 and TRBJ1-6): EPEVTQTPSHQVTQMGQEVILRCVPISNHLYFYWYRQILGQKVEFLVSFYNNEISEKSEIFDDQFSVERPDGSNFTLKIRSTKLEDSAMYFCAGRTGGLSPLHFGNGTRLTVT.

V and J are TRBV5-1 and TRBJ2-3; D possibly corresponds to TRBD2 (5 bases). From germline, CDR1 is SGHRS and CDR2 YFSETQ. Between the trimmed V and J ends, which lost 3 bases and 3 bases, there was a span of 11 bases. This CDR3 is 14 amino acids long. In nucleotides, the CDR3 is TGCGCCAGCAGCTCCCGGGGTGAGACAGATACGCAGTATTTT. Translation: CASSSRGETDTQYF.

This clonotype was picked up a small number of times. V and J are TRBV5-1 and TRBJ2-3, with a tentative D call TRBD1 (6 bases). Germline assignment: CDR1 SGHRS and CDR2 YFSETQ. Trimming cost V 3 bases and J 0 bases, with 17 bases left between them. The CDR3 extends over 17 amino acids. The DNA of the CDR3 is TGCGCCAGCAGCTCGATTCCCCCAGGGGCTAGCACAGATACGCAGTATTTT. Its translation: CASSSIPPGASTDTQYF. Full variable domain (outside the CDR3, taken from reference TRBV5-1 and TRBJ2-3): KAGVTQTPRYLIKTRGQQVTLSCSPISGHRSVSWYQQTPGQGLQFLFEYFSETQRNKGNFPGRFSGRQFSNSRSEMNVSTLELGDSALYLCASSSIPPGASTDTQYFGPGTRLTVL.

This clonotype was seen a few times. This chain connects TRBV29-1 to TRBJ2-7; 8 positions match TRBD1. J was trimmed by 5 bases and V by 7 bases; bases with no gene match: 7. CDR3 length: 12 amino acids. Germline CDR1 is SQVTM and CDR2 is ANQGSEA. DNA for the CDR3: TGCAGCGGGGGACAGGAGGGTCACGAGCAGTACTTC. As protein: CSGGQEGHEQYF.

This clonotype showed up just a few times. The rearrangement links TRBV7-9 to TRBJ1-6; D not certain. Trimming left V 4 bases short and J 9 bases short, with 16 bases between. The germline CDR1 and CDR2 sequences are SEHNR and FQNEAQ (reference sequence). The CDR3 contains 15 residues. CDR3 sequence reads: CASSSPVAEGSPLHF. In nucleotides, the CDR3 is TGTGCCAGCAGCTCCCCTGTAGCCGAAGGTTCACCCCTCCACTTT.

The chain combines TRBV20-1 with TRBJ1-3; D call uncertain. CDR1 DFQATT and CDR2 SNEGSKA come from the germline V gene (reference sequence). The ends were cut back, 2 bases at V and 1 base at J, with 9 bases in the middle. This CDR3 spans 14 amino acids. CDR3 protein: CSARSSSSGNTIYF. The CDR3 nucleotides are TGCAGTGCTAGATCCAGCAGTTCTGGAAACACCATATATTTT.

This clonotype came up a few times. The rearrangement links TRBV18 to TRBJ1-1, with no clear D. V was clipped by 4 bases and J by 5 bases, with 8 bases between them. Germline V CDR1 and CDR2: KGHSH, LQKENI. The CDR3 runs 12 residues. Here the CDR3 reads CASSRMGTEAFF. The CDR3, as DNA: TGTGCCAGCTCACGAATGGGGACTGAAGCTTTCTTT.

This rearrangement joins TRBV7-2 to TRBJ1-3, with D hard to call. This CDR3 has 13 residues. V was clipped by 4 bases and J by 2 bases, with 6 bases between them. Germline CDR1 SGHTA, CDR2 FQGNSA. The CDR3 region has the DNA TGTGCCAGCAGCTCCCGACCTGGAAACACCATATATTTT. This gives the protein CASSSRPGNTIYF. Filled out from reference TRBV7-2 and TRBJ1-3, the complete variable domain reads GAGVSQSPSNKVTEKGKDVELRCDPISGHTALYWYRQSLGQGLEFLIYFQGNSAPDKSGLPSDRFSAERTGGSVSTLTIQRTQQEDSAVYLCASSSRPGNTIYFGEGSWLTVV.

The J gene is TRBJ1-1, the V gene TRBV5-6; no definite D call. Trimming shortened V by 0 bases and J by 1 base, and 7 bases separated the two germline ends. CDR3 size: 14 residues. Germline CDR1 is SGHDT and CDR2 is YYEEEE. CDR3: CASSLGMGNTEAFF. In DNA, the CDR3 is TGTGCCAGCAGCTTGGGTATGGGGAACACTGAAGCTTTCTTT.

There are a few counts of this clonotype. The chain couples TRBV19 to TRBJ2-5; D may be TRBD1 (5 bases). Germline loops: CDR1 LNHDA, CDR2 SQIVND (reference sequence). The CDR3 consists of 14 residues. V gave up 5 bases and J gave up 1 base, with 11 bases separating them. CDR3 sequence reads: CASSPQVPQETQYF. In DNA form, the CDR3 reads TGTGCCAGTAGTCCACAGGTCCCCCAAGAGACCCAGTACTTC.